This T cell receptor beta chain comes out of a study of blood T cell repertoires in COVID-19. CDR1 is LNHDA and CDR2 is SQIVND in the germline V gene (reference sequence). The CDR3 totals 13 residues. V lost 7 bases and J lost 2, with 9 bases in between. Produced via immunoSEQ multiplex PCR; TCRdb's table is partial and in-frame only. The sample shows about 110,000 clones, approximately 80% of them seen only once. V is TRBV19 and J is TRBJ2-1; D unresolved. This TCR derives from a woman aged 55-69 years with acute or convalescent COVID-19. Sequencing input: peripheral blood. The CDR3 loop is CASNDMTYNEQFF. CDR3 DNA sequence: TGTGCCAGTAACGACATGACCTACAATGAGCAGTTCTTC.